A selection of T cell receptor beta chains follows, all from one sample in a study of CD8 T cells in Susac syndrome. TCRdb re-analysed the immunoSEQ multiplex PCR reads in MiXCR, keeping a single row per CDR3 protein. This sample has tens of thousands of distinct CDR3 sequences, with about 95% found just once. Sequences were obtained from CD8+ T cells from PBMCs. These receptors originate from a human donor with Susac syndrome. The CDR3 runs from the conserved cysteine through the conserved F or W. The order of the fields is J gene, D gene, V gene, CDR3 length, clone size, CDR3 protein, CDR3 DNA. A D gene is named only where the DNA matches it firmly. Rows give clone size only sometimes, using once, few, many, or a class for an expanded clone.

J: TRBJ2-3; D: -; V: TRBV20-1; length: 14; size: -; CDR3: CSALSPGSEDTQYF; DNA: TGCAGTGCCCTATCCCCAGGGAGCGAAGATACGCAGTATTTT
J: TRBJ2-7; D: TRBD2; V: TRBV4-3; length: 15; size: once; CDR3: CASSQSRTSGYEQYF; DNA: TGCGCCAGCAGCCAAAGTCGGACTAGCGGGTACGAGCAGTACTTC
J: TRBJ2-6; D: -; V: TRBV3-1; length: 16; size: -; CDR3: CASSQTGPSGANVLTF; DNA: TGTGCCAGCAGCCAAACAGGGCCGTCCGGGGCCAACGTCCTGACTTTC
J: TRBJ1-6; D: -; V: TRBV2; length: 14; size: -; CDR3: CASRPGRMNSPLHF; DNA: TGTGCCAGCAGACCCGGGAGAATGAATTCACCCCTCCACTTT
J: TRBJ1-2; D: -; V: TRBV15; length: 17; size: once; CDR3: CATSGMIVTGKNYGYTF; DNA: TGTGCCACCAGCGGCATGATAGTGACAGGAAAAAACTATGGCTACACCTTC
J: TRBJ1-5; D: -; V: TRBV19; length: 13; size: once; CDR3: CASSMDREQPQHF; DNA: TGTGCCAGTAGCATGGACCGGGAACAGCCCCAGCATTTT
J: TRBJ2-3; D: -; V: TRBV5-1; length: 14; size: -; CDR3: CASSFGGVPDTQYF; DNA: TGCGCCAGCAGCTTCGGCGGGGTACCAGATACGCAGTATTTT
J: TRBJ2-1; D: TRBD2; V: TRBV4-3; length: 13; size: once; CDR3: CASSQISGGEQFF; DNA: TGCGCCAGCAGCCAGATTAGCGGGGGGGAGCAGTTCTTC
J: TRBJ2-5; D: TRBD2; V: TRBV4-2; length: 16; size: -; CDR3: CASSHDALAGGRDQYF; DNA: TGTGCCAGCAGCCATGACGCACTAGCGGGGGGGCGTGACCAGTACTTC
J: TRBJ2-7; D: TRBD1; V: TRBV7-2; length: 15; size: -; CDR3: CASSSGKTGIYEQYF; DNA: TGTGCCAGCAGCTCCGGGAAGACAGGGATCTACGAGCAGTACTTC
J: TRBJ2-7; D: TRBD1; V: TRBV30; length: 13; size: -; CDR3: CAWSQGATYEQYF; DNA: TGTGCCTGGAGCCAGGGGGCAACCTACGAGCAGTACTTC
J: TRBJ2-3; D: TRBD2; V: TRBV7-3; length: 16; size: -; CDR3: CASSLGSGGRTDTQYF; DNA: TGTGCCAGCAGCTTGGGGTCGGGGGGGCGAACAGATACGCAGTATTTT
J: TRBJ1-2; D: -; V: TRBV5-4; length: 13; size: -; CDR3: CASSSLAGQGYTF; DNA: TGTGCCAGCAGCTCCCTGGCGGGGCAAGGCTACACCTTC
J: TRBJ2-3; D: TRBD2; V: TRBV5-1; length: 16; size: -; CDR3: CASSFSASGSTDTQYF; DNA: TGCGCCAGCAGCTTTTCGGCTAGCGGTAGCACAGATACGCAGTATTTT
J: TRBJ2-7; D: TRBD2; V: TRBV5-1; length: 13; size: -; CDR3: CASSTGLAPEQYF; DNA: TGCGCCAGCAGCACCGGACTAGCCCCCGAGCAGTACTTC
J: TRBJ2-1; D: -; V: TRBV6-5; length: 11; size: -; CDR3: CASSQSNEQFF; DNA: TGTGCCAGCAGCCAGAGTAATGAGCAGTTCTTC
J: TRBJ2-7; D: -; V: TRBV4-1; length: 15; size: once; CDR3: CASSRTETSSYEQYF; DNA: TGCGCCAGCAGCCGGACAGAAACTAGCTCCTACGAGCAGTACTTC
J: TRBJ1-1; D: -; V: TRBV11-2; length: 14; size: -; CDR3: CASSPSWSNTEAFF; DNA: TGTGCCAGCAGCCCCTCCTGGTCGAACACTGAAGCTTTCTTT
J: TRBJ1-5; D: TRBD1; V: TRBV2; length: 16; size: -; CDR3: CASSEALLNRGQPQHF; DNA: TGTGCCAGCAGTGAAGCGCTTCTTAACAGGGGTCAGCCCCAGCATTTT
J: TRBJ2-4; D: -; V: TRBV19; length: 16; size: -; CDR3: CASSIGGTLAKNIQYF; DNA: TGTGCCAGTAGTATCGGGGGGACACTAGCCAAAAACATTCAGTACTTC
J: TRBJ1-2; D: -; V: TRBV3-1; length: 14; size: -; CDR3: CASSHDRANYGYTF; DNA: TGTGCCAGCAGCCATGACAGAGCTAACTATGGCTACACCTTC
J: TRBJ2-1; D: -; V: TRBV29-1; length: 11; size: -; CDR3: CSVESGMAQFF; DNA: TGCAGCGTTGAGTCAGGAATGGCGCAGTTCTTC
J: TRBJ2-7; D: TRBD1; V: TRBV10-2; length: 14; size: -; CDR3: CASSAGQGTYEQYF; DNA: TGCGCCAGCAGTGCCGGACAGGGGACCTACGAGCAGTACTTC
J: TRBJ2-7; D: TRBD1; V: TRBV19; length: 12; size: -; CDR3: CATRTGAYEQYF; DNA: TGTGCCACACGGACAGGGGCCTACGAGCAGTACTTC
J: TRBJ2-7; D: TRBD1; V: TRBV11-2; length: 14; size: once; CDR3: CASTLGAGGYEQYF; DNA: TGTGCCAGCACCCTTGGGGCAGGGGGCTACGAGCAGTACTTC
J: TRBJ1-1; D: TRBD1; V: TRBV4-3; length: 18; size: -; CDR3: CASSHSIGTGTLNTEAFF; DNA: TGCGCCAGCAGCCACTCCATCGGGACAGGGACCCTGAACACTGAAGCTTTCTTT
J: TRBJ2-5; D: TRBD2; V: TRBV27; length: 14; size: once; CDR3: CASSLSWGGETQYF; DNA: TGTGCCAGCAGTTTATCATGGGGGGGAGAGACCCAGTACTTC
J: TRBJ1-4; D: -; V: TRBV21-1; length: 14; size: -; CDR3: CASPQTHGVEKLFF; DNA: TGTGCCAGCCCTCAGACCCATGGGGTTGAAAAACTGTTTTTT
J: TRBJ2-3; D: TRBD2; V: TRBV11-2; length: 15; size: few; CDR3: CASSQTSGATDTQYF; DNA: TGTGCCAGCAGCCAGACTAGCGGGGCCACAGATACGCAGTATTTT
J: TRBJ1-2; D: -; V: TRBV7-9; length: 17; size: -; CDR3: CASSPDRPGSGNYGYTF; DNA: TGTGCCAGCAGCCCAGACAGGCCCGGGTCAGGGAACTATGGCTACACCTTC
J: TRBJ2-3; D: -; V: TRBV14; length: 15; size: -; CDR3: CASSPQPSSTDTQYF; DNA: TGTGCCAGCAGCCCCCAACCTTCTAGCACAGATACGCAGTATTTT
J: TRBJ2-5; D: -; V: TRBV18; length: 16; size: -; CDR3: CASSPPLRRYQETQYF; DNA: TGTGCCAGCTCACCCCCCCTCCGACGGTACCAAGAGACCCAGTACTTC
J: TRBJ2-7; D: TRBD1; V: TRBV30; length: 12; size: once; CDR3: CALGDRDYEQYF; DNA: TGTGCCTTGGGGGACAGGGACTACGAGCAGTACTTC
J: TRBJ2-1; D: -; V: TRBV28; length: 14; size: -; CDR3: CASRSLDTNNEQFF; DNA: TGTGCCAGCAGATCTCTGGACACGAACAATGAGCAGTTCTTC
J: TRBJ1-1; D: TRBD1; V: TRBV29-1; length: 12; size: once; CDR3: CSGRTGGTEAFF; DNA: TGCAGCGGCCGGACAGGAGGAACTGAAGCTTTCTTT
J: TRBJ2-1; D: TRBD1; V: TRBV7-8; length: 17; size: once; CDR3: CASSLGGGQGLGNEQFF; DNA: TGTGCCAGCAGCTTAGGTGGCGGACAGGGCTTGGGCAATGAGCAGTTCTTC
J: TRBJ2-3; D: TRBD1; V: TRBV28; length: 15; size: -; CDR3: CASSYPHTGVDTQYF; DNA: TGTGCCAGCAGTTACCCACATACAGGGGTGGATACGCAGTATTTT
J: TRBJ2-1; D: TRBD2; V: TRBV20-1; length: 16; size: -; CDR3: CSAGKLAGGHFNEQFF; DNA: TGCAGTGCCGGGAAGTTGGCGGGGGGGCATTTCAATGAGCAGTTCTTC
J: TRBJ1-4; D: -; V: TRBV7-8; length: 14; size: -; CDR3: CASSLGAKLEKLFF; DNA: TGTGCCAGCAGCTTAGGGGCGAAACTAGAAAAACTGTTTTTT
J: TRBJ1-5; D: -; V: TRBV9; length: 17; size: -; CDR3: CASSVGFYRQGNQPQHF; DNA: TGTGCCAGCAGCGTAGGGTTCTACCGACAGGGCAATCAGCCCCAGCATTTT
J: TRBJ2-4; D: -; V: TRBV30; length: 14; size: -; CDR3: CAWTGRGTKNIQYF; DNA: TGTGCCTGGACAGGGAGGGGGACCAAAAACATTCAGTACTTC
J: TRBJ2-3; D: -; V: TRBV20-1; length: 14; size: -; CDR3: CSAPSMGSTDTQYF; DNA: TGCAGTGCCCCGAGTATGGGGAGCACAGATACGCAGTATTTT
J: TRBJ1-3; D: -; V: TRBV7-9; length: 15; size: -; CDR3: CASSRTPAWGNTIYF; DNA: TGTGCCAGCAGCAGGACTCCTGCCTGGGGAAACACCATATATTTT
J: TRBJ2-7; D: -; V: TRBV20-1; length: 17; size: -; CDR3: CSARAPPGTDNGYEQYF; DNA: TGCAGTGCTAGGGCCCCTCCCGGGACCGACAATGGCTACGAGCAGTACTTC
J: TRBJ1-1; D: -; V: TRBV29-1; length: 13; size: -; CDR3: CSVPWGSATEAFF; DNA: TGCAGCGTTCCCTGGGGGTCGGCCACTGAAGCTTTCTTT
J: TRBJ1-5; D: TRBD1; V: TRBV13; length: 16; size: -; CDR3: CASSWGTGGINQPQHF; DNA: TGTGCCAGCAGCTGGGGGACAGGGGGCATCAATCAGCCCCAGCATTTT
J: TRBJ1-4; D: TRBD1; V: TRBV20-1; length: 16; size: -; CDR3: CSARDREQGRGEKLFF; DNA: TGCAGTGCTAGAGATCGTGAACAGGGGAGAGGAGAAAAACTGTTTTTT
J: TRBJ2-7; D: -; V: TRBV13; length: 14; size: -; CDR3: CASSRQASSYEQYF; DNA: TGTGCCAGCAGCCGACAGGCGAGCTCCTACGAGCAGTACTTC
J: TRBJ1-5; D: -; V: TRBV12-3/TRBV12-4; length: 14; size: -; CDR3: CASSFGLSNQPQHF; DNA: TGTGCCAGCAGTTTCGGTCTTAGCAATCAGCCCCAGCATTTT
J: TRBJ1-6; D: -; V: TRBV20-1; length: 14; size: -; CDR3: CSAREGGRNSPLHF; DNA: TGCAGTGCTAGAGAAGGAGGGCGCAATTCACCCCTCCACTTT
J: TRBJ2-5; D: TRBD1; V: TRBV7-2; length: 15; size: -; CDR3: CASSLTGGQLETQYF; DNA: TGTGCCAGCAGTCTCACAGGGGGCCAGCTAGAGACCCAGTACTTC
J: TRBJ1-1; D: -; V: TRBV3-1; length: 12; size: -; CDR3: CASTSGGTEAFF; DNA: TGTGCCAGCACCTCCGGGGGCACTGAAGCTTTCTTT
J: TRBJ1-2; D: TRBD1; V: TRBV12-3/TRBV12-4; length: 15; size: -; CDR3: CASSFSGDSNYGYTF; DNA: TGTGCCAGCAGTTTTAGCGGGGACAGTAACTATGGCTACACCTTC
J: TRBJ2-7; D: -; V: TRBV5-6; length: 11; size: -; CDR3: CASSSFYEQYF; DNA: TGTGCCAGCAGCTCTTTCTACGAGCAGTACTTC
J: TRBJ2-7; D: -; V: TRBV9; length: 13; size: -; CDR3: CASSPLISGEQYF; DNA: TGTGCCAGCAGCCCACTAATCTCGGGGGAGCAGTACTTC